The 26 T cell receptor beta chains below all came from one sample that was sequenced in a study of blood T cell repertoires in COVID-19. Repertoires were generated with immunoSEQ multiplex PCR, while TCRdb's copy carries only in-frame clones and drops some. The sample lists some 50,000 clones; around nine tenths were seen once. Source material: peripheral blood. These receptors all come from a man in his forties or fifties with acute or convalescent COVID-19.

This clone showed up just once. V and J are TRBV5-1 and TRBJ2-7; a possible D gene is TRBD2 (5 bases). CDR3 length: 14 amino acids. The germline V gene encodes CDR1 SGHRS and CDR2 YFSETQ. Between the trimmed V and J ends, which lost 0 bases and 3 bases, there was a span of 10 bases. This chain's CDR3 is CASSLDEGSYEQYF. The CDR3 nucleotides read TGCGCCAGCAGCTTGGATGAGGGAAGCTACGAGCAGTACTTC. Looking up the rest from reference TRBV5-1 and TRBJ2-7 gives the full variable domain: KAGVTQTPRYLIKTRGQQVTLSCSPISGHRSVSWYQQTPGQGLQFLFEYFSETQRNKGNFPGRFSGRQFSNSRSEMNVSTLELGDSALYLCASSLDEGSYEQYFGPGTRLTVT.

This clone was detected only once. V and J are TRBV29-1 and TRBJ1-1, with TRBD1 matching 9 bases. This CDR3 contains 14 residues. V trimming: 4 bases; J trimming: 1 base; junction bases outside the gene matches: 4. Germline V gives CDR1 SQVTM, CDR2 ANQGSEA. The CDR3 nucleotides read TGCAGCGTTGCCTACAGGGGGCGGAACACTGAAGCTTTCTTT. It encodes CSVAYRGRNTEAFF.

This clone was counted a single time. The chain is built from TRBV6-6 and TRBJ1-1, with 7 nucleotides matching TRBD1. The CDR3 consists of 15 residues. Germline V gives CDR1 MNHNY, CDR2 SVGAGI (reference sequence). Trimming cost V 6 bases and J 7 bases; bases outside gene matches: 14. The CDR3: CASSGGQLKRGEAFF. The CDR3 nucleotides are TGTGCCAGCAGCGGGGGACAGTTAAAGCGTGGTGAAGCTTTCTTT.

This clone turned up a few times. V is TRBV6-4 and J is TRBJ1-1; D gene uncertain. The germline V gene encodes CDR1 MRHNA and CDR2 SNTAGT. V was cut by 4 bases and J by 0 bases, with 6 bases left in between. The CDR3 length is 13 residues. CDR3 nucleotide sequence: TGTGCCAGCAGTGTGAGGATGAACACTGAAGCTTTCTTT. Protein: CASSVRMNTEAFF.

This clone was seen only once. V usage is TRBV28 and J usage is TRBJ2-7, with 8 bases lining up with TRBD2. The germline V gene encodes CDR1 MDHEN and CDR2 SYDVKM. This CDR3 spans 14 amino acids. The V gene end was trimmed by 7 bases and the J gene end by 2 bases; junction bases not matched to a gene: 7. DNA of the CDR3: TGTGCCAGCAAGGTCGGGAGGGCCCCCTACGAGCAGTACTTC. Its protein is CASKVGRAPYEQYF.

This chain joins TRBV3-1 (or the pseudogene TRBV3-2) and TRBJ1-5; maybe TRBD1 (6 bases). The V gene lost 4 bases and the J gene lost 4 bases, with 8 bases spanning the gap. Germline V gene lookup returns CDR1 LGHDT and CDR2 YNNKEL (reference sequence). The CDR3 sequence is 13 residues long. In nucleotides, the CDR3 is TGTGCCAGCAGCCCAGGGGAAAATCAGCCCCAGCATTTT. This gives the protein CASSPGENQPQHF.

This sequence joins TRBV2 and TRBJ1-5; 11 nucleotides align to TRBD1. Germline V lookup: CDR1 SNHLY, CDR2 FYNNEI. Unmatched junction bases numbered 8, after V lost 4 bases and J lost 0 bases. The CDR3 contains 18 residues. The DNA for the CDR3 is TGTGCCAGCAGTGGGCGGGGACAGGGGGTGGGTAGCAATCAGCCCCAGCATTTT. Translation: CASSGRGQGVGSNQPQHF. Full variable domain (missing parts from reference TRBV2 and TRBJ1-5): EPEVTQTPSHQVTQMGQEVILRCVPISNHLYFYWYRQILGQKVEFLVSFYNNEISEKSEIFDDQFSVERPDGSNFTLKIRSTKLEDSAMYFCASSGRGQGVGSNQPQHFGDGTRLSIL.

This chain uses TRBV29-1 with TRBJ1-4; no definite D call. Trimming took off 4 bases at V and 7 bases at J, with 13 bases between the two ends. The germline V gene encodes CDR1 SQVTM and CDR2 ANQGSEA. The length of the CDR3 is 13 residues. The CDR3, as DNA: TGCAGCGTTGGCCCTGGCGAGGGTGAAAAACTGTTTTTT. This translates into CSVGPGEGEKLFF.

Here the CDR3 DNA reads TGTGCCAGCAGCCCGGGAATGAACACTGAAGCTTTCTTT. Translation: CASSPGMNTEAFF. The chain has TRBV14 and TRBJ1-1; D is unclear. Germline V lookup: CDR1 SGHDN, CDR2 FVKESK. This CDR3 has 13 amino acids. Trimming left V 4 bases short and J 0 bases short, with 6 bases between.

The chain links TRBV7-2 to TRBJ1-5; tentatively, D is TRBD1 (5 bases). The CDR3 is 16 amino acids. V was cut by 1 base and J by 2 bases, with 12 bases left in between. From germline, CDR1 is SGHTA and CDR2 FQGNSA. The CDR3 sequence: CASSLGGDPRNQPQHF. The DNA for the CDR3 is TGTGCCAGCAGCTTAGGGGGGGACCCCCGCAATCAGCCCCAGCATTTT. Using reference TRBV7-2 and TRBJ1-5 for the parts outside the CDR3, the full variable domain is GAGVSQSPSNKVTEKGKDVELRCDPISGHTALYWYRQSLGQGLEFLIYFQGNSAPDKSGLPSDRFSAERTGGSVSTLTIQRTQQEDSAVYLCASSLGGDPRNQPQHFGDGTRLSIL.

The CDR3 region has the DNA TGTGCCACCAGCAGAGATGAACAGGGGGCCTATGGCTACACCTTC. Protein product: CATSRDEQGAYGYTF. The chain recombines TRBV15 with TRBJ1-2; TRBD1 agrees at 9 bases. Germline CDR1 reads LNHNV; CDR2 reads YYDKDF (reference sequence). J gave up 4 bases and V 0 bases, and 3 bases lay outside the gene matches. The CDR3 runs to 15 residues.

The CDR3 DNA sequence: TGTGCCAGCAGTTTAAGAGGAGTTTTGTACAGAGGGTTTTCACCCCTCCACTTT. Amino acids: CASSLRGVLYRGFSPLHF. The chain is built from TRBV27 and TRBJ1-6; D is unresolved. V was trimmed by 2 bases and J by 9 bases, leaving 23 bases between them. This CDR3 region has 18 residues. Germline V gene lookup returns CDR1 MNHEY and CDR2 SMNVEV (reference sequence).

This rearrangement joins TRBV10-3 to TRBJ1-2, with D perhaps TRBD1 (6 bases). V was pared by 5 bases and J by 5 bases, with 15 bases between. In germline, CDR1 is ENHRY, CDR2 SYGVKD. The CDR3 spans 14 residues. The DNA for the CDR3 is TGTGCCATCAGTCCAGGGGACAAGTTATATGGCTACACCTTC. Translation gives CAISPGDKLYGYTF.

This clone was seen a few times. The chain carries TRBV4-1 and TRBJ1-4, with D unresolved. V dropped 0 bases and J dropped 10 bases, with 12 bases sitting between them. The CDR3 consists of 14 residues. Germline V gives CDR1 MGHRA, CDR2 YSYEKL. The CDR3 bases are TGCGCCAGCAGCCAAGACGCTGGCTCGGGAAAACTGTTTTTT. Encoded protein: CASSQDAGSGKLFF.

A single count supports this clone. The chain has TRBV5-1 and TRBJ2-2, with 7 bases lining up with TRBD1. Germline values: CDR1 SGHRS, CDR2 YFSETQ. The CDR3 covers 17 residues. V was pared by 0 bases and J by 2 bases, with 7 bases of the junction left unmatched. CDR3 sequence: CASSLGPGQSNTGELFF. The CDR3 DNA follows: TGCGCCAGCAGCTTGGGACCGGGACAGTCTAACACCGGGGAGCTGTTTTTT.

By its share, this clone is medium-sized. This chain connects TRBV6-5 to TRBJ2-3; 14 bases map to TRBD2. The J segment lost 4 bases and the V segment lost 5 bases, leaving 2 bases of the junction unmatched. This CDR3 is 15 amino acids long. Germline values: CDR1 MNHEY, CDR2 SVGAGI. The CDR3 bases are TGTGCCAGCAGTACGGGACTAGCGGGAGCAGATACGCAGTATTTT. It is translated as CASSTGLAGADTQYF.

The chain couples TRBV21-1 to TRBJ2-1; the DNA was not compared with TRBD2, the D call given in the table. TRBV21-1 is a pseudogene locus. The CDR3 contains 18 residues. The CDR3 sequence is CASSTFPGVAFSYNEQFF. CDR3 DNA: TGTGCCAGCAGCACCTTCCCGGGAGTCGCATTCTCCTACAATGAGCAGTTCTTC.

In its sample, this clone was seen once. This chain links TRBV5-8 with TRBJ2-1; D unclear. Germline lookup yields CDR1 SGHTS and CDR2 YDEGEE. The V end lost 2 bases, the J end lost 3 bases, and 15 bases lay between the germline ends. The CDR3 is 16 amino acids. CDR3 coding DNA: TGTGCCAGCAGCTTCGGCGGCCTTCCGGGCTACAATGAGCAGTTCTTC. Its protein product is CASSFGGLPGYNEQFF.

CDR3: CASSRLAGGTDTQYF. The CDR3 DNA reads as TGTGCCAGCAGTCGGCTAGCGGGAGGAACAGATACGCAGTATTTT. V and J are TRBV6-5 and TRBJ2-3; 11 bases fit TRBD2. CDR1 MNHEY and CDR2 SVGAGI come from the germline V gene. V shed 5 bases and J 3 bases; nucleotides not matched to a gene: 4. The CDR3 is 15 residues long.

In DNA form, the CDR3 reads TGCAGCGCGACAGAGAATAGCAATCAGCCCCAGCATTTT. The encoded protein is CSATENSNQPQHF. The V gene is TRBV29-1, the J gene TRBJ1-5; D perhaps matches TRBD1 (5 bases). Trimming took 7 bases from V and 0 from J, leaving 10 bases between them. Looked up from germline, CDR1 is SQVTM and CDR2 is ANQGSEA. There are 13 residues in the CDR3.

A few counts support this clone. The chain uses TRBV21-1 and TRBJ1-4; the table's D gene call, TRBD1, was not cross checked with the DNA. TRBV21-1 constitutes a pseudogene. The CDR3 totals 19 residues. CDR3 sequence: CASSSWGHLRGSTNEKLFF. The CDR3 DNA reads TGTGCCAGCAGCTCCTGGGGACACCTTAGGGGGTCAACTAATGAAAAACTGTTTTTT.

The J gene is TRBJ2-3, the V gene TRBV7-8; 10 nucleotides match TRBD2. The J segment lost 4 bases and the V segment lost 5 bases, leaving 9 bases of the junction unmatched. Germline V gene data show CDR1 as SGHVS and CDR2 as FQNEAQ. CDR3 size: 16 residues. The CDR3 DNA reads as TGTGCCAGCAGCGCCCCACTAGCGGGGAGATCAGATACGCAGTATTTT. This sequence encodes CASSAPLAGRSDTQYF. Looking up the rest from reference TRBV7-8 and TRBJ2-3 gives the full variable domain: GAGVSQSPRYKVAKRGQDVALRCDPISGHVSLFWYQQALGQGPEFLTYFQNEAQLDKSGLPSDRFFAERPEGSVSTLKIQRTQQEDSAVYLCASSAPLAGRSDTQYFGPGTRLTVL.

This clone appeared a single time. The V and J genes are TRBV18 and TRBJ1-3; possibly TRBD1 for D (6 bases). There are 13 residues in the CDR3. Trimming removed 3 bases at V and 8 bases at J, with 11 bases between. CDR1 KGHSH and CDR2 LQKENI come from the germline V gene. CDR3 sequence (DNA): TGTGCCAGCTCACCGGCCAGGGGCGACACCATATATTTT. Its translation is CASSPARGDTIYF.

V gene TRBV4-1 combines with J gene TRBJ1-1; TRBD1 might be the D (6 bases). The CDR3 has 15 amino acids. CDR1 and CDR2 (germline): MGHRA, YSYEKL. V was clipped by 6 bases and J by 4 bases, with 18 bases between them. The CDR3 DNA is TGCGCCAGCAGAAGGGGAGACAGGCAAAGCACTGAAGCTTTCTTT. Amino acid sequence: CASRRGDRQSTEAFF.

The rearrangement joins TRBV7-6 to TRBJ2-3; 7 bases match TRBD2. The J segment lost 0 bases and the V segment lost 5 bases, leaving 5 bases of the junction unmatched. Germline values: CDR1 SGHVS, CDR2 FNYEAQ. This CDR3 contains 15 residues. The CDR3 coding sequence is TGTGCCAGCAGCGCCGCGGGGGTTAGCACAGATACGCAGTATTTT. Protein sequence: CASSAAGVSTDTQYF. The whole variable domain, filled in from reference TRBV7-6 and TRBJ2-3, reads GAGVSQSPRYKVTKRGQDVALRCDPISGHVSLYWYRQALGQGPEFLTYFNYEAQQDKSGLPNDRFSAERPEGSISTLTIQRTEQRDSAMYRCASSAAGVSTDTQYFGPGTRLTVL.

CDR3: CASSLAGTASLNTEAFF. CDR3 DNA: TGCGCCAGCAGCTTGGCCGGGACAGCCTCCCTTAACACTGAAGCTTTCTTT. The chain employs TRBV5-1 and TRBJ1-1; 7 bases line up with TRBD1. V was pared by 0 bases and J by 2 bases, with 10 bases of the junction left unmatched. CDR1 is SGHRS and CDR2 is YFSETQ in the germline V gene. The CDR3 consists of 17 residues.